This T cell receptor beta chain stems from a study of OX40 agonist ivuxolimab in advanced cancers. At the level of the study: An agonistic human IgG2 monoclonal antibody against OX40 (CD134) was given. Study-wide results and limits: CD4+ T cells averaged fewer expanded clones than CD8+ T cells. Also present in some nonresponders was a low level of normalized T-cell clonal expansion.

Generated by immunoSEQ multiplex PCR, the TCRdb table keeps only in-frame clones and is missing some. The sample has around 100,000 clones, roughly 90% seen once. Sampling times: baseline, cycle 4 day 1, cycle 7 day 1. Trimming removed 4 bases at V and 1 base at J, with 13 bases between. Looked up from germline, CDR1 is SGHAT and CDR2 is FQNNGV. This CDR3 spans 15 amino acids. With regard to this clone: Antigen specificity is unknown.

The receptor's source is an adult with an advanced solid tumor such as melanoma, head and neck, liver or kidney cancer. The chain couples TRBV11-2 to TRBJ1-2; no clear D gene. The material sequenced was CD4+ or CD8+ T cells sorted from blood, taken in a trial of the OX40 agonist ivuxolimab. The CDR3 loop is CASSSPRDFNYGYTF. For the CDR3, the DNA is TGTGCCAGCAGCTCCCCCCGCGACTTTAACTATGGCTACACCTTC.